This T cell receptor (beta chain) was retrieved from a study of CD8+ T cells in alopecia areata. At the level of the study: For the treated group, dosing was oral tofacitinib at 5 to 10 mg twice daily. Dosing spanned 6 to 18 months on tofacitinib, then 6 months off drug.

To note about this clone: Its antigen remains unknown.

Reverse transcription of extracted RNA yielded cDNA, which provided the sequencing template. Clones were sequenced by immunoSEQ multiplex PCR, and TCRdb holds only the in-frame ones, with some missing. Among over 150,000 clones, roughly 60% were seen once, and the ten largest hold about 1.5%. The CDR3 covers 14 residues. The ends lost 5 bases at V and 6 bases at J; junction bases unmatched: 6. CDR1 SGHDT and CDR2 YYEEEE come from the germline V gene. Notes on the study in general: More clonal than normal scalp was lesional scalp, particularly alopecia totalis/universalis.

Collected material from alopecia areata patients comprised lesional scalp punch biopsies and peripheral blood. The source of this sequence is a human donor with alopecia areata. The rearrangement joins TRBV5-6 to TRBJ2-4; 9 bases are a match to TRBD1. The source was CD4+ T cells sorted from blood, collected at week 0. The CDR3: CASRDRGKGNIQYF. CDR3 sequence (DNA): TGTGCCAGCAGGGACAGGGGAAAGGGAAACATTCAGTACTTC.